The rows below give T cell receptor beta chains drawn from one sample of a study of blood T cells in healthy people across ages. TCRdb re-called the 5' RACE reads through MiXCR, storing one row per CDR3 protein. The repertoire holds approximately 810,000 distinct CDR3 sequences, with around 28% as singletons. Sequenced input: blood. The receptor set was obtained from a woman older than 75 in good health. The conserved cysteine and the conserved F or W are not part of the CDR3 here. The order of the fields is J gene, clone size, V gene, CDR3 protein. Some rows have no size entry. The others give once, few or many, or a class for an expanded clone.

J gene: TRBJ1-3; clone size: NA; V gene: TRBV30; CDR3 protein: AWGGRESGNTIY
J gene: TRBJ2-5; clone size: many; V gene: TRBV3-1; CDR3 protein: ASSQVVTSGAYQETQY
J gene: TRBJ2-1; clone size: few; V gene: TRBV10-2; CDR3 protein: ASSEGLAGAEQF
J gene: TRBJ2-1; clone size: NA; V gene: TRBV18; CDR3 protein: ASSPFGDSYNEQF
J gene: TRBJ1-5; clone size: NA; V gene: TRBV6-2/TRBV6-3; CDR3 protein: ASSGYSGNQPQH
J gene: NA; clone size: NA; V gene: TRBV7-2; CDR3 protein: ASSDRDPTETQY
J gene: TRBJ1-1; clone size: few; V gene: TRBV7-6; CDR3 protein: ASSLVQGEMNTEAF
J gene: TRBJ2-1; clone size: NA; V gene: TRBV11-2; CDR3 protein: ASSPPSGTSAQF
J gene: TRBJ2-5; clone size: many; V gene: TRBV5-5; CDR3 protein: ASRHGTVQETQY
J gene: TRBJ2-3; clone size: many; V gene: TRBV7-2; CDR3 protein: ASSVTGTRGTDTQY
J gene: TRBJ1-2; clone size: few; V gene: TRBV6-2/TRBV6-3; CDR3 protein: ASSYQSQAGYT
J gene: TRBJ2-6; clone size: NA; V gene: TRBV11-3; CDR3 protein: ASSSSGQGLANVLT
J gene: TRBJ2-3; clone size: NA; V gene: TRBV7-2; CDR3 protein: ASSDQGADTQY
J gene: TRBJ2-3; clone size: many; V gene: TRBV20-1; CDR3 protein: SAQRGGAVDTQY
J gene: TRBJ2-5; clone size: many; V gene: TRBV7-2; CDR3 protein: ASKVGSWETQY
J gene: TRBJ2-5; clone size: many; V gene: TRBV7-2; CDR3 protein: ASSRQNREVRETQY
J gene: TRBJ1-2; clone size: many; V gene: TRBV6-2/TRBV6-3; CDR3 protein: ASSDTGLYGYT
J gene: TRBJ1-2; clone size: many; V gene: TRBV6-2/TRBV6-3; CDR3 protein: ASSSRVLDDYGYT
J gene: TRBJ2-5; clone size: many; V gene: TRBV5-5; CDR3 protein: ASSKIQGRETQY
J gene: TRBJ2-1; clone size: NA; V gene: TRBV6-5; CDR3 protein: ASSGRGGLNEQF
J gene: TRBJ1-2; clone size: NA; V gene: TRBV6-5; CDR3 protein: ASTPHLFQGVYGYT
J gene: TRBJ2-7; clone size: many; V gene: TRBV20-1; CDR3 protein: SARAPTGSYEQY
J gene: TRBJ1-2; clone size: few; V gene: TRBV27; CDR3 protein: ASSSGTRTFGYT
J gene: TRBJ2-7; clone size: NA; V gene: TRBV30; CDR3 protein: AWSPGAAGALYEQY
J gene: TRBJ2-5; clone size: few; V gene: TRBV12-5; CDR3 protein: ASPPVQGGTSGGNEQY